This TCR beta chain was documented in a study of vaccination effects on CD4 cells after COVID-19 (dated by TCRdb to between 2021 and 2023). A note on the overall study: Each participant got two doses of an mRNA SARS-CoV-2 vaccine, either BNT162b2 or mRNA-1273. The Oncomine TCR Beta short-read assay on an Illumina iSeq 100 was used to sequence cultures from other donors in the study. The full study included ten to eleven COVID-19 convalescent patients and a few SARS-CoV-2-naive healthy vaccine recipients. SARS-CoV-2 spike-specific CD4+ TCR repertoires from before and after mRNA vaccination were compared in COVID-19 convalescent patients and in infection-naive vaccine recipients.

The germline V gene (reference sequence) yields LNHDA for CDR1 and SQIVND for CDR2. Trimming removed 8 bases from V and 4 bases from J, leaving 8 bases between the germline ends. Including cysteine and phenylalanine, the CDR3 has 12 amino acids. Solely the CDR3 DNA is kept, with 36 bases framed from the first base. In the ViraFEST assay, PBMC were stimulated with viral peptide pools, and TCR sequencing was then used to find antigen-specific CD4+ T cell clonotypes based on their expansion. After about 10 days of culture, CD4+ T cells were isolated with the EasySep CD4+ T cell isolation kit. Healthy vaccine recipients had no prior SARS-CoV-2 infection, confirmed by negative nucleocapsid antibodies before and after vaccination. Some 2 million PBMC per well were cultured in IMDM with about 5.4% human AB serum, around 9.1 IU/ml IL-2 and gentamicin, plus 10 ug/ml peptides. Half of the culture medium was replaced with fresh IL-2-containing medium on days 3 and 7. Unless noted otherwise, every peptide stimulation condition was grown in triplicate wells. Using Ficoll-Paque Plus gradient centrifugation, PBMC were separated from whole blood and then either used fresh or cryopreserved at -140C. The overlapping peptide pools covered the spike proteins of SARS-CoV-2 as well as those of the common cold coronaviruses HCoV-NL63, HCoV-OC43 and HCoV-229E. The QIAamp micro DNA kit was used to extract genomic DNA from the cultured CD4+ T cells.

Libraries were made using the immunoSEQ multiplex PCR assay. DNA from the cultured and isolated CD4+ T cells underwent TCR beta CDR3 sequencing. Per the source publication's procedure: Non-productive TCR sequences were discarded, and reads were trimmed to the CDR3 region, with only CDR3s of 7 or more amino acids retained. Antigen-specific clonotypes were identified using the MANAFEST web app by comparison of expansion in peptide wells against reference cultures. For clones to be considered positive, expansion at FDR<0.05 versus reference and all other wells, an odds ratio above 5, and a frequency above 0.1% in two replicate wells were required. Clonotypes significantly expanded in SARS-CoV-2 spike wells and in at least one common cold coronavirus spike condition were defined as cross-reactive. CDR3 similarity was assessed by Levenshtein distance using the stringdist R package, and unrooted trees were constructed with ape in R 3.6.1. This is the immuneACCESS table as TCRdb keeps it, with only in-frame sequences that have V and J called. A part of the clones is gone; compared with another copy, unresolved V genes explain less than half, and the rest is unexplained. The V and J calls and clone size are taken from that table; D and trimming were inferred from the DNA. This sample is represented by roughly 15,000 clones; around 80% of them were singletons. The top ten hold approximately 25% of the sample.

This clone was detected only a few times. The clone's antigen remains unknown. Base-call qualities are not available, and no considerably larger clone is one nucleotide away. Here is what the overall study found, with its caveats: Limitations of the study were the small number of convalescent patients and the absence of early post-infection timepoints. Both infection-induced and vaccine-induced clones contracted markedly at late post-vaccination timepoints, which is consistent with waning T cell responses. In healthy vaccine recipients, vaccine-induced clones were almost all SARS-CoV-2 mono-reactive, with only 1 of 255 being cross-reactive with common cold coronaviruses.

Sequencing used CD4+ T cells from PBMCs cultured with HCoV-229E spike peptides, obtained before COVID-19 vaccination. The cell subset or site label on this specimen signifies: HCoV-229E spike overlapping peptide pool stimulation. The receptor chain draws on TRBV19 and TRBJ2-2; the D gene is not confidently resolved. The TCR sequence derives from a human donor who received a COVID-19 vaccine. At the DNA level, the sequence is TGTGCCAGTGCCGGTCCCACCGGGGAGCTGTTTTTT. Its amino acids are CASAGPTGELFF.